This T cell receptor (beta chain) originates from a study of vaccination and CD4 T cells after COVID-19. The table lists this clonotype with a count of one. What it binds is unknown. The CDR3 has 13 amino acids. Deletions cut 6 bases from V and 1 base from J, with 10 bases between. Per the germline V gene, CDR1 is DFQATT and CDR2 is SNEGSKA (reference sequence). Scientists ran DNA taken from cultured CD4+ T cells through the Oncomine TCR Beta short-read assay for sequencing. One entry per CDR3 protein, called by TCRdb with MiXCR from the PCR reads. The repertoire has fewer than 30,000 distinct CDR3 sequences, 50% to 65% of them found once; the top ten carry roughly 28%. The treatment: roughly nine-day PBMC culture with coronavirus spike peptide pools or control peptides (ViraFEST assay).

The chain has TRBV20-1 and TRBJ2-1; D not certain. The specimen comprised CD4+ T cells from blood, cultured in vitro, sampled before SARS-CoV-2 vaccination. The receptor comes from a human donor who received a COVID-19 vaccine. CDR3 sequence (DNA): TGCAGTGCAGTCGGTGAATCCTACAATGAGCAGTTCTTC. Protein: CSAVGESYNEQFF.